This T cell receptor beta chain was captured by sequencing in a study of CXCR3-negative and CXCR3-positive naive CD8 T cells. TRB cDNA libraries were made by UMI-labeled 5' RACE. TCRdb re-called the 5' RACE reads and catalogs CDR3 proteins one per entry, DNA excluded. Its clone listing holds tens of thousands of distinct CDR3 sequences. Findings of the study overall: CXCR3-positive naive cells carried more hydrophobic TRB CDR3s than CXCR3-negative naive cells did.

In germline, CDR1 is SEHNR, CDR2 FQNEAQ (reference sequence). The CDR3 spans 15 residues. With regard to this clonotype: What it binds is not known.

This TCR was sampled from a human donor in good health. Some clones in this sample may be carry-over from other donors' samples. V gene TRBV7-9 combines with J gene TRBJ2-2; TCRdb lists TRBD1, though no DNA is available to test this call. The sequenced material came from naive CXCR3+ CD8+ T cells from blood. Documented subset: CD45RO-CCR7+CD27+CD95- naive CD8+ T cells expressing CXCR3 (TNR3+). This CDR3 is CASPPGGTDTGELFF. The entire variable domain, with the rest obtained from reference TRBV7-9 and TRBJ2-2, is as follows: DTGVSQNPRHKITKRGQNVTFRCDPISEHNRLYWYRQTLGQGPEFLTYFQNEAQLEKSRLLSDRFSAERPKGSFSTLEIQRTEQGDSAMYLCASPPGGTDTGELFFGEGSRLTVL.